This T cell receptor (beta chain) was identified during a study of blood T cell repertoires in COVID-19. On the study more broadly: Acute and convalescent COVID-19 specimens originated in the United States, Italy and Spain.

The CDR3 extends over 14 residues, inclusive of both ends. Germline-derived CDR1 and CDR2 are MGHDK and SYGVNS. Concerning this clone itself: The limits of the CDR3 on the DNA are not certain, so only TCRdb's listed CDR3 is given.

The protocol was immunoSEQ multiplex PCR, while the TCRdb copy is restricted to in-frame clones and leaves out a portion. Of under 200,000 clones listed, over 75% were seen once; the top ten hold 11%. Sample: PBMCs or T cells enriched from blood (not recorded which). J is TRBJ2-2 and V is TRBV25-1; TRBD2, as called in the table, went unchecked against the DNA. The sequence came from a man over 45 who had recovered from COVID-19. CDR3 region: CASSSSDSSGELFF.